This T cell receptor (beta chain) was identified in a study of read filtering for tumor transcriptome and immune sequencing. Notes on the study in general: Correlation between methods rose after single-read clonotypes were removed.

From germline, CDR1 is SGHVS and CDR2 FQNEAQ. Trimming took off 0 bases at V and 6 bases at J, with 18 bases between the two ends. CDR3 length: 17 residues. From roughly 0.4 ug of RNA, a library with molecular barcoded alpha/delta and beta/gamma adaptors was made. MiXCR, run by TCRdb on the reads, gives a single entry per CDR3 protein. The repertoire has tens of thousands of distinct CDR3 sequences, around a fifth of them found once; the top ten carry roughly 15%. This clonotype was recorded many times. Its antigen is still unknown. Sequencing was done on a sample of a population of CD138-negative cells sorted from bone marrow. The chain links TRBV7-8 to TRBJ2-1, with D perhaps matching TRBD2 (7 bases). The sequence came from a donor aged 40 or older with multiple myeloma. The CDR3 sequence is CASSLAISGEGGNEQFF. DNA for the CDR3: TGTGCCAGCAGCTTAGCGATCTCAGGGGAGGGGGGCAATGAGCAGTTCTTC. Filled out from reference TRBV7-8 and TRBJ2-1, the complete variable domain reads GAGVSQSPRYKVAKRGQDVALRCDPISGHVSLFWYQQALGQGPEFLTYFQNEAQLDKSGLPSDRFFAERPEGSVSTLKIQRTQQEDSAVYLCASSLAISGEGGNEQFFGPGTRLTVL.